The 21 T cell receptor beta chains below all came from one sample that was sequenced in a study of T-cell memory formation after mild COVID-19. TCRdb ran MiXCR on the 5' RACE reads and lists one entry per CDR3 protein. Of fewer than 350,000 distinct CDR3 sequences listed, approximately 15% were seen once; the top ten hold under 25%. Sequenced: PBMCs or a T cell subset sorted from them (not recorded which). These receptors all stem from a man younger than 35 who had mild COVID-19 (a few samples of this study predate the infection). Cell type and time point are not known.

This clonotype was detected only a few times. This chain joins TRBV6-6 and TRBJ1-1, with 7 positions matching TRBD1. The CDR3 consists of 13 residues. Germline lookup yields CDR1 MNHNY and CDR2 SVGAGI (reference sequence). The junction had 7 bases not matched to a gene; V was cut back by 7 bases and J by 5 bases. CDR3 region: CASNLQGWTEAFF. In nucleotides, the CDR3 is TGTGCCAGCAACCTACAGGGGTGGACTGAAGCTTTCTTT.

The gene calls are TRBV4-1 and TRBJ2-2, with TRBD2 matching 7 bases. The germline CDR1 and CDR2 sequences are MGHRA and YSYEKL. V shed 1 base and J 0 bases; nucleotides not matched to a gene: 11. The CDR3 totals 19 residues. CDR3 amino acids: CASSQVGGGSLTNTGELFF. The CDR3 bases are TGCGCCAGCAGCCAAGTTGGGGGGGGATCCTTGACGAACACCGGGGAGCTGTTTTTT.

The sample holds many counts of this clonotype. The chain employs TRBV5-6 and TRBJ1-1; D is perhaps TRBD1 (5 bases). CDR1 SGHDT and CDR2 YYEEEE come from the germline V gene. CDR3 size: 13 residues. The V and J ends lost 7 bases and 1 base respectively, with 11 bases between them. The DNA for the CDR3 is TGTGCCAGCCCTGGGACGGGGAACACTGAAGCTTTCTTT. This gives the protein CASPGTGNTEAFF.

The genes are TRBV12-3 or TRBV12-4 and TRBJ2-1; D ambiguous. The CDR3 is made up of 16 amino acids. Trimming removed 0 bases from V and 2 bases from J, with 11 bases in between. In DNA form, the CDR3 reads TGTGCCAGCAGTTTAGCGTCGACGGCTACCTACAATGAGCAGTTCTTC. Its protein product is CASSLASTATYNEQFF.

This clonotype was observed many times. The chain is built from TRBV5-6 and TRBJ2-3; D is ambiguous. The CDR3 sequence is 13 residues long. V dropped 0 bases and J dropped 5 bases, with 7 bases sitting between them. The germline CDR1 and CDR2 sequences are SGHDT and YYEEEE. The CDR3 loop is CASSLAPRDTQYF. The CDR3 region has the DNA TGTGCCAGCAGCTTGGCCCCCCGAGATACGCAGTATTTT. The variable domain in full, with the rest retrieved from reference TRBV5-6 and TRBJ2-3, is DAGVTQSPTHLIKTRGQQVTLRCSPKSGHDTVSWYQQALGQGPQFIFQYYEEEERQRGNFPDRFSGHQFPNYSSELNVNALLLGDSALYLCASSLAPRDTQYFGPGTRLTVL.

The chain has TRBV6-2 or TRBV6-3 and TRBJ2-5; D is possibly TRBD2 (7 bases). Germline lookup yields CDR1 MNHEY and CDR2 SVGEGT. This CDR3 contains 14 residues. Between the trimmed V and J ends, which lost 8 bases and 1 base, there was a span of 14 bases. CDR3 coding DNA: TGTGCCAGCGGGGGGGCCGTCTTCCAAGAGACCCAGTACTTC. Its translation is CASGGAVFQETQYF.

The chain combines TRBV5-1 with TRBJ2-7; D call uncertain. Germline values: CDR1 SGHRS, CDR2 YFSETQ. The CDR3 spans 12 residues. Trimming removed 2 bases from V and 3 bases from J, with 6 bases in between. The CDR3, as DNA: TGCGCCAGCAGCTTCCCGAACTACGAGCAGTACTTC. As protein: CASSFPNYEQYF.

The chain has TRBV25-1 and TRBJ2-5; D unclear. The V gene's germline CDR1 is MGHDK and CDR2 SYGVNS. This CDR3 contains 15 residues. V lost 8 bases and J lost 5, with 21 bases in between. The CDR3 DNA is TGTGCCAGCGGAGACCTAGGAAGGGCAGCGGAGACCCAGTACTTC. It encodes CASGDLGRAAETQYF.

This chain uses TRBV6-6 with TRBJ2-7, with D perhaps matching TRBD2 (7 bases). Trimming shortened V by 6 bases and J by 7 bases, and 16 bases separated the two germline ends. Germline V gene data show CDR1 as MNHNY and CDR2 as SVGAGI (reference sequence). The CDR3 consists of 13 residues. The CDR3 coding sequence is TGTGCCAGCAGGACCTGGGAGGGGGGGGAGCAGTACTTC. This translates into CASRTWEGGEQYF.

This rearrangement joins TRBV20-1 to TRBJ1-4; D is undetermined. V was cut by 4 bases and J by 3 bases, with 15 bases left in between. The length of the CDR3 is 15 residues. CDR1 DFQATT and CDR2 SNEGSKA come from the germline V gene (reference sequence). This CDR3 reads CSAILGIYANEKLFF. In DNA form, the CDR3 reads TGCAGTGCTATACTAGGAATTTATGCTAATGAAAAACTGTTTTTT.

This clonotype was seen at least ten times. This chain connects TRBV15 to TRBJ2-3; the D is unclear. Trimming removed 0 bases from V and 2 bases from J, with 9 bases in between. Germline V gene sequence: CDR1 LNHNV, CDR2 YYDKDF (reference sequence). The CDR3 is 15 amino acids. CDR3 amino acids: CATSRDVGATDTQYF. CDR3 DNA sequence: TGTGCCACCAGCAGAGATGTGGGTGCCACAGATACGCAGTATTTT.

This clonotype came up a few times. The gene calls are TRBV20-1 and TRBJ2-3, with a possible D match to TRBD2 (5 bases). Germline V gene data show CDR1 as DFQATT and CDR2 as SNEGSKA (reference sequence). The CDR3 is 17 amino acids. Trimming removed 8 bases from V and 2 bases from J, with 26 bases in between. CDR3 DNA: TGCAGTACTGTTCCCTGGTTCGGGGTTGGTGACACAGATACGCAGTATTTT. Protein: CSTVPWFGVGDTDTQYF.

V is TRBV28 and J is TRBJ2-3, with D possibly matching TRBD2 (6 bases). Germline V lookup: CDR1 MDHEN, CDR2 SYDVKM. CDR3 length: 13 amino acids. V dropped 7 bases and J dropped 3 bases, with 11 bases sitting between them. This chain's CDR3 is CASTGVMTDTQYF. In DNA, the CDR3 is TGTGCCAGCACGGGGGTTATGACAGATACGCAGTATTTT.

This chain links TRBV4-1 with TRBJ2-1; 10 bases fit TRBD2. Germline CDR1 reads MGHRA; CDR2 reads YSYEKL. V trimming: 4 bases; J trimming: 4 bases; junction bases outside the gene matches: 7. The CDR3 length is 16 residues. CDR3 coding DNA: TGCGCCAGCAGCCCAAGAGCGGGGGGGCCTTACAATGAGCAGTTCTTC. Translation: CASSPRAGGPYNEQFF.

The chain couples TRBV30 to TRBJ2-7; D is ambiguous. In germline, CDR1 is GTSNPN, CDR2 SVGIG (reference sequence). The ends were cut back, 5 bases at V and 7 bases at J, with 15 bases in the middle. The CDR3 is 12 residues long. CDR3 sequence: CAWGRLLREQYF. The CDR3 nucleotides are TGTGCCTGGGGCCGCCTATTACGGGAGCAGTACTTC.

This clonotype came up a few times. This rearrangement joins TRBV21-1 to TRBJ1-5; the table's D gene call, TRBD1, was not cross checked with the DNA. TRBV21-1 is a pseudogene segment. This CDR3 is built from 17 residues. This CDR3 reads CASRPGNPKYSNQPQHF. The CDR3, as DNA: TGTGCCAGCAGACCCGGGAACCCAAAGTATAGCAATCAGCCCCAGCATTTT.

In DNA form, the CDR3 reads TGCGCCAGCAGTGGCGGGGGGGCCGGCACAGATACGCAGTATTTT. Translation: CASSGGGAGTDTQYF. The chain uses TRBV10-1 and TRBJ2-3, with TRBD2 identical over 9 bases. The V gene's germline CDR1 is WNHNN and CDR2 SYGVQD (reference sequence). This CDR3 has 15 residues. After removal of 4 bases from V and 1 base from J, the junction contained 3 bases not matched to a gene.

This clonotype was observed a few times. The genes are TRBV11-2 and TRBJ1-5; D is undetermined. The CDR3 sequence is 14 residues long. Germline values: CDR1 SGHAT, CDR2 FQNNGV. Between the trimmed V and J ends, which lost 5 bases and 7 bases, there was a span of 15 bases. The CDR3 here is CASSDPTTGQPQHF. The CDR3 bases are TGTGCCAGCAGCGATCCCACTACCGGGCAGCCCCAGCATTTT.

CDR3 protein: CASSFLGIKEQFF. CDR3 DNA sequence: TGTGCCAGCAGTTTTTTAGGGATCAAGGAGCAGTTCTTC. The rearrangement uses TRBV27 and TRBJ2-1; D is ambiguous. Between the trimmed V and J ends, which lost 3 bases and 10 bases, there was a span of 13 bases. This CDR3 spans 13 amino acids. Germline assignment: CDR1 MNHEY and CDR2 SMNVEV (reference sequence).

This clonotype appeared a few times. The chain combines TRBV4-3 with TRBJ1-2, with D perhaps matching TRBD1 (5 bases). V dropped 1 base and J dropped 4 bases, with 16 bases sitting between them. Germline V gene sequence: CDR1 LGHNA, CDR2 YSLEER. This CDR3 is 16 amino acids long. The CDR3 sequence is CASSQVRGTALYGYTF. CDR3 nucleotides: TGCGCCAGCAGCCAAGTTAGGGGCACAGCCCTCTATGGCTACACCTTC.

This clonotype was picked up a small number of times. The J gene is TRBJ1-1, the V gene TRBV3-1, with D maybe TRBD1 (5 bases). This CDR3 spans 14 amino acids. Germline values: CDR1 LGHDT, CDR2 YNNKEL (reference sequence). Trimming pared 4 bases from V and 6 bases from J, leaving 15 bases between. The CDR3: CASSPRVGRAEAFF. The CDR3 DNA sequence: TGTGCCAGCAGCCCGAGGGTGGGCAGGGCTGAAGCTTTCTTT.